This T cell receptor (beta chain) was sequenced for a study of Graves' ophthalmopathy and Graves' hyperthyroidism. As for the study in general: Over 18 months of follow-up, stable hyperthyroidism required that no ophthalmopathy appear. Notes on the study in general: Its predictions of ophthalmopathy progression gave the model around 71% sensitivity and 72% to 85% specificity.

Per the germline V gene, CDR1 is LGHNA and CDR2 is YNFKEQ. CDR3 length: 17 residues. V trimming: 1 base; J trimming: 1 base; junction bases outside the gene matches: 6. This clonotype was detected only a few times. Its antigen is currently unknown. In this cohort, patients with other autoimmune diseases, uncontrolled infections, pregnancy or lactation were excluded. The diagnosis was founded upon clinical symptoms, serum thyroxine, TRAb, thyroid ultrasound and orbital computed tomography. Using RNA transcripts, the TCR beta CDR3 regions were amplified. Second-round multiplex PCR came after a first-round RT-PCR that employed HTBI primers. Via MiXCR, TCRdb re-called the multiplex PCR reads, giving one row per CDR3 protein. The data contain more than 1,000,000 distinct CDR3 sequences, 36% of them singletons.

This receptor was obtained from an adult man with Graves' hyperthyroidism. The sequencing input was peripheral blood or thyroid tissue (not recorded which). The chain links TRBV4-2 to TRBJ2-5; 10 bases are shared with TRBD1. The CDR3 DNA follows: TGTGCCAGCAGCCAAGTGGGGACAGGGGCCTCCCAAGAGACCCAGTACTTC. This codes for CASSQVGTGASQETQYF.